This T cell receptor beta chain was retrieved from a study of T cells in Graves' hyperthyroidism and ophthalmopathy (dated by TCRdb to between 2017 and 2020). Looking at the study overall: Peripheral blood was collected at initial diagnosis, before any treatment. For training and testing, the 100 or so patients in the discovery cohort were randomly divided in a 7:3 ratio. A discovery cohort of about a hundred patients, roughly 45 with Graves' ophthalmopathy and 57 with stable Graves' hyperthyroidism, was used to find distinguishing TCR V-J signatures. After blood sampling, hyperthyroidism patients were treated with methimazole at a starting dose of 30 mg daily, and ophthalmopathy patients were treated with high-dose intravenous methylprednisolone. According to the paper, TCR Vbeta CDR3 sequencing was carried out on approximately 140 peripheral blood samples, which came from fewer than 50 ophthalmopathy, 75 or so hyperthyroidism and about 17 progressor patients. In about 6 Graves' hyperthyroidism patients, the study also compared T-cell repertoires from thyroid tissue with T-cell repertoires from blood. Prospective prediction of ophthalmopathy was tested in an independent validation cohort of approximately 19 hyperthyroidism patients and 17 patients who later progressed to ophthalmopathy. Findings and caveats that apply to the study as a whole: Blood samples also contained most of the expanded thyroid clonotypes (frequency above 0.001), which suggests that blood repertoires may reflect thyroid immune responses. Sample size was not statistically predetermined, and investigators were not blinded to group allocation. A 13 V-J signature model separated ophthalmopathy from stable hyperthyroidism, with approximately 87% sensitivity and about 81% specificity in cross-validation and 80%/75% in testing. During validation, the model predicted progression to ophthalmopathy a median of about 6.5 months ahead of onset, with almost 71% sensitivity and more than 72% specificity.

A patient counted as having stable Graves' hyperthyroidism if no progression to ophthalmopathy occurred over 18 months of follow-up. Hyperthyroidism patients were newly diagnosed, had a disease duration of under 2 months, and were aged 18 to 65 years. Patients with uncontrolled infections, other autoimmune diseases, pregnancy or lactation were excluded. Clinical symptoms, serum thyroxine and TRAb, thyroid ultrasound, and orbital computed tomography formed the basis for the diagnoses. PBMCs were isolated from about 9 ml of fresh peripheral blood by Ficoll-Paque density gradient centrifugation. Total RNA was extracted using Trizol reagent, and RNA quality was assessed on an Agilent 2100 Bioanalyzer. In this sample, this clonotype turned up many times. Its antigen remains undetermined. No per-base quality is available; no much larger clone lies one base away. V is reduced by 5 bases and J by 4 bases, leaving a spacing of 6 bases between them. The CDR3 contains 12 residues, cysteine and phenylalanine counted. The sequence is cut down to CDR3 DNA, 36 bases in frame from base 1.

Amplification of TCR beta CDR3 regions was carried out from RNA transcripts. The first round of RT-PCR for the TCR CDR3 was performed with the HTBI primer set and the Qiagen OneStep RT-PCR kit. Libraries were constructed in a second round of multiplex PCR, after which size selection and purification were performed. Libraries were sequenced paired-end with 100 bp reads on an Illumina HiSeq2000. On the study's bioinformatics: SOAPnuke was used to process the raw data, with reads discarded if the reads contained adapters or uncalled bases, had a mean Phred below 15, or lacked an exact constant-primer or identifier match. High-quality paired reads were merged using COPE v1.2.5, and each unique nucleotide sequence was defined as a clonotype. MiTCR v1.1 was used to align clonotypes to the IMGT TRBV, TRBD and TRBJ reference segments. The analysis included only V-J combinations with a frequency above 0.0001, which together covered roughly 99% of the repertoires. A TCS score was defined as the ratio between F50 (clonal expansion) and ExV (chaos), using BLOSUM62-based TCRdist between CDR3 peptides within each V-J. Welch's t-statistics and random forest reduced roughly 530 V-J features to roughly 13, which were used in a naive Bayes classifier (R e1071). TCRdb's own reprocessing of the public reads used fastp at Q25 and MiXCR and kept productive beta chains. For every CDR3 protein sequence, its rows merge into one entry that carries the most common genes and DNA. What appears here as the V and J calls and clone size reflects TCRdb's work, not the paper's. The sample table holds some 400,000 distinct CDR3 sequences, of which about 19% were seen once. About 3.5% of the sample belongs to the ten largest clones.

The source material was blood. The sequence came from a woman aged 18-29 years with Graves' hyperthyroidism. The receptor chain draws on TRBV12-3 or TRBV12-4 and TRBJ1-3; the D gene identity is not certain. The DNA sequence follows: TGTGCCAGCAGTATCCAGGGAAACACCATATATTTT. It specifies CASSIQGNTIYF.